This TCR beta chain appears in the sequencing data of a study of technical replicates of blood from a few donors. The repertoire was sequenced with immunoSEQ multiplex PCR; TCRdb's copy has only in-frame clones and lacks some. The sample yields around 85,000 clones, roughly 94% seen once. The germline V and J ends were trimmed by 0 bases and 0 bases, with 10 bases remaining between them. Germline values: CDR1 SGDLS, CDR2 YYNGEE. The CDR3 loop spans 16 amino acids. Sequencing used T cells isolated from PBMCs. This sequence was found in a human donor in good health. The genes are TRBV9 and TRBJ2-1; D may be TRBD2 (6 bases). CDR3 amino acids: CASSVGGGSSYNEQFF. The CDR3 nucleotides are TGTGCCAGCAGCGTAGGTGGGGGGAGCTCCTACAATGAGCAGTTCTTC.